The 25 T cell receptor beta chains in this list originate from one sample, sequenced in a study of shared T cell receptors in the human thymus. Measured with immunoSEQ multiplex PCR; TCRdb has only the in-frame clones, and not every one. Among approximately 760,000 clones listed, 80% to 90% were seen once. The same data also went into a second study, on human thymus T cells.

The sample taken for sequencing was thymocytes. These receptors were obtained from a girl under three years old with a congenital heart defect.

This chain links TRBV10-3 with TRBJ1-5; D is ambiguous. Germline V gene sequence: CDR1 ENHRY, CDR2 SYGVKD. The CDR3 is 12 residues long. V was pared by 6 bases and J by 7 bases, with 10 bases between. The CDR3 DNA sequence: TGTGCCATCAGCCACGTACAGCAGCCCCAGCATTTT. Residues: CAISHVQQPQHF.

The CDR3 reads CASSNLSSGGKDGYNEQFF. The CDR3 DNA reads as TGCGCCAGCAGTAATTTGTCGTCGGGGGGGAAAGATGGCTACAATGAGCAGTTCTTC. V usage is TRBV5-1 and J usage is TRBJ2-1; 8 nucleotides align to TRBD2. The ends lost 5 bases at V and 3 bases at J; junction bases unmatched: 19. There are 19 residues in the CDR3. Germline-derived CDR1 and CDR2 are SGHRS and YFSETQ.

The chain has TRBV9 and TRBJ2-1, with a weak D call TRBD1 (6 bases). This CDR3 has 16 residues. Trimming left V 3 bases short and J 8 bases short, with 21 bases between. Germline assignment: CDR1 SGDLS and CDR2 YYNGEE. In DNA form, the CDR3 reads TGTGCCAGCAGCGCGGACAGCCTCAATCGGGATGATGAGCAGTTCTTC. Translating it yields CASSADSLNRDDEQFF.

This rearrangement joins TRBV15 to TRBJ1-2; 11 bases align to TRBD1. The CDR3 has 18 amino acids. J gave up 5 bases and V 2 bases, and 13 bases lay outside the gene matches. From germline, CDR1 is LNHNV and CDR2 YYDKDF (reference sequence). CDR3 DNA sequence: TGTGCCACCAGCAGAAAACCTACATCGGACAGGGGGCTTTATGGCTACACCTTC. It codes for CATSRKPTSDRGLYGYTF.

The chain joins TRBV14 to TRBJ2-5; tentatively, D is TRBD1 (5 bases). This CDR3 region has 19 residues. V was clipped by 4 bases and J by 1 base, with 25 bases between them. In germline, CDR1 is SGHDN, CDR2 FVKESK. The CDR3 reads CASSPIREYPGTGQETQYF. The CDR3 DNA sequence: TGTGCCAGCAGCCCCATCCGTGAATACCCAGGAACAGGCCAAGAGACCCAGTACTTC. The full variable domain, completed using reference TRBV14 and TRBJ2-5, is EAGVTQFPSHSVIEKGQTVTLRCDPISGHDNLYWYRRVMGKEIKFLLHFVKESKQDESGMPNNRFLAERTGGTYSTLKVQPAELEDSGVYFCASSPIREYPGTGQETQYFGPGTRLLVL.

The chain joins TRBV10-2 to TRBJ2-2; 10 bases match TRBD1. The CDR3 has 22 residues. V was pared by 6 bases and J by 0 bases, with 22 bases of the junction left unmatched. Per germline, CDR1 WSHSY and CDR2 SAAADI. The CDR3 region is CASRPGQGKSYPSPANTGELFF. DNA for the CDR3: TGCGCCAGCAGGCCGGGACAGGGGAAATCCTACCCCTCGCCGGCGAACACCGGGGAGCTGTTTTTT.

CDR3 in amino acids: CASRPTQGFGTEAFF. The CDR3 bases are TGTGCCAGCAGACCTACGCAGGGCTTTGGCACTGAAGCTTTCTTT. The chain has TRBV7-2 and TRBJ1-1; the D gene is possibly TRBD1 (5 bases). There are 15 residues in the CDR3. The V end lost 6 bases, the J end lost 4 bases, and 18 bases lay between the germline ends. Looked up from germline, CDR1 is SGHTA and CDR2 is FQGNSA.

V and J are TRBV7-3 and TRBJ2-1, with 8 bases aligning to TRBD2. The CDR3 consists of 17 residues. CDR1 is SGHTA and CDR2 is FQGTGA in the germline V gene. J lost 0 bases, V lost 4 bases, and 8 bases had no gene match. The CDR3 here is CASSSRGGTASYNEQFF. CDR3 coding DNA: TGTGCCAGCAGCTCCCGGGGGGGGACGGCCTCCTACAATGAGCAGTTCTTC.

The V gene is TRBV7-9, the J gene TRBJ1-2; no reliable D call. The V end was cut by 3 bases, the J end by 12 bases, with 14 bases between. Per germline, CDR1 SEHNR and CDR2 FQNEAQ (reference sequence). This CDR3 has 12 residues. The CDR3 loop reads CASSLVPIYHTF. The CDR3, as DNA: TGTGCCAGCAGCTTGGTTCCAATCTATCACACCTTC.

This rearrangement joins TRBV12-5 to TRBJ1-2, with 7 nucleotides matching TRBD1. V lost 3 bases to trimming and J lost 3 bases; unmatched junction nucleotides: 4. The CDR3 runs to 14 residues. Germline-derived CDR1 and CDR2 are LGHNT and FRNRAP. CDR3 nucleotides: TGTGCTAGTGGTTTTCATACAGGGGACTATGGCTACACCTTC. This gives the protein CASGFHTGDYGYTF.

V usage is TRBV19 and J usage is TRBJ2-1, with 8 bases lining up with TRBD2. The ends lost 5 bases at V and 0 bases at J; junction bases unmatched: 6. The CDR3 has 16 amino acids. In germline, CDR1 is LNHDA, CDR2 SQIVND (reference sequence). The DNA for the CDR3 is TGTGCCAGTAGTCTCAAGCGGGGGAGCTCCTACAATGAGCAGTTCTTC. Its protein is CASSLKRGSSYNEQFF.

V and J are TRBV28 and TRBJ1-2; D unresolved. Trimming took off 2 bases at V and 8 bases at J, with 15 bases between the two ends. The V gene's germline CDR1 is MDHEN and CDR2 SYDVKM. This CDR3 has 14 amino acids. CDR3 sequence (DNA): TGTGCCAGCAGTTTACTCGGGATTCTGGGGGGCTACACCTTC. Residues: CASSLLGILGGYTF.

The chain has TRBV19 and TRBJ2-7; D perhaps matches TRBD1 (5 bases). CDR1 is LNHDA and CDR2 is SQIVND in the germline V gene (reference sequence). V was pared by 7 bases and J by 2 bases, with 21 bases between. CDR3 length: 16 residues. Here the CDR3 DNA reads TGTGCCAGTAAGGGCCCCCAGGGTGCTGGAACCTACGAGCAGTACTTC. It is translated as CASKGPQGAGTYEQYF. Supplemented by reference TRBV19 and TRBJ2-7, the full variable domain reads DGGITQSPKYLFRKEGQNVTLSCEQNLNHDAMYWYRQDPGQGLRLIYYSQIVNDFQKGDIAEGYSVSREKKESFPLTVTSAQKNPTAFYLCASKGPQGAGTYEQYFGPGTRLTVT.

The rearrangement links TRBV7-8 to TRBJ1-2; no clear D gene. V lost 5 bases and J lost 6, with 7 bases in between. This CDR3 has 11 amino acids. Germline CDR1 and CDR2: SGHVS and FQNEAQ. Here the CDR3 reads CASSDIDGYTF. The CDR3 DNA reads as TGTGCCAGCAGCGACATAGATGGCTACACCTTC.

The chain is built from TRBV12-5 and TRBJ2-3; TRBD2 matches at 7 bases. J was trimmed by 5 bases and V by 0 bases; bases with no gene match: 14. The CDR3 has 18 amino acids. CDR1 LGHNT and CDR2 FRNRAP come from the germline V gene. The CDR3 DNA sequence: TGTGCTAGTGGTTTGGTTGGCCGGGGCAGGGAGGGGAAAGATACGCAGTATTTT. Encoded protein: CASGLVGRGREGKDTQYF.

This chain joins TRBV5-4 and TRBJ2-5; TRBD1 aligns across 8 bases. CDR1 is SGHNT, CDR2 YYREEE, per germline (reference sequence). The CDR3 loop spans 18 amino acids. J gave up 0 bases and V 0 bases, and 10 bases lay outside the gene matches. As DNA, the CDR3 is TGTGCCAGCAGCTTGGTTCAGGGGGCCCTTTGGTACCAAGAGACCCAGTACTTC. This translates into CASSLVQGALWYQETQYF.

V and J are TRBV25-1 and TRBJ1-2, with D unresolved. Germline loops: CDR1 MGHDK, CDR2 SYGVNS. This CDR3 is built from 16 residues. With 3 bases removed from V and 8 bases from J, the gap between germline ends came to 22 bases. For the CDR3, the DNA is TGTGCCAGCAGTGACCGCCGCCGCCCCCGCCGGAGCGGCTACACCTTC. Translated: CASSDRRRPRRSGYTF.

The genes are TRBV7-2 and TRBJ2-5; D is uncertain. The length of the CDR3 is 14 residues. Germline V gene lookup returns CDR1 SGHTA and CDR2 FQGNSA. V was shortened by 3 bases and J by 3 bases, with 11 bases between the two germline ends. The CDR3 spells CASSLGRSKETQYF. For the CDR3, the DNA is TGTGCCAGCAGCTTGGGCAGGTCCAAAGAGACCCAGTACTTC.

V usage is TRBV28 and J usage is TRBJ2-7; unclear D gene. Germline CDR1 is MDHEN and CDR2 is SYDVKM. The CDR3 is 17 amino acids. The ends were cut back, 4 bases at V and 2 bases at J, with 21 bases in the middle. CDR3 residues: CASSYRESCPVAYEQYF. The CDR3 DNA is TGTGCCAGCAGTTACCGTGAGAGCTGCCCCGTGGCCTACGAGCAGTACTTC.

This chain uses TRBV29-1 with TRBJ1-1, with 8 positions matching TRBD1. Germline assignment: CDR1 SQVTM and CDR2 ANQGSEA. J lost 0 bases, V lost 1 base, and 4 bases had no gene match. This CDR3 spans 15 amino acids. The CDR3 spells CSVEVRQGLNTEAFF. The CDR3 DNA follows: TGCAGCGTTGAAGTTCGACAGGGGCTGAACACTGAAGCTTTCTTT.

The rearrangement uses TRBV4-3 and TRBJ1-2; weak D call: TRBD1 (5 bases). The CDR3 spans 18 residues. Germline V gives CDR1 LGHNA, CDR2 YSLEER. V was pared by 1 base and J by 6 bases, with 24 bases between. CDR3 DNA sequence: TGCGCCAGCAGCCAAGTTGTATTAGGAGGGACCCCAGGGAATGGCTACACCTTC. It specifies CASSQVVLGGTPGNGYTF.

The chain joins TRBV4-1 to TRBJ1-5, with no clear D. The CDR3 covers 16 residues. Germline V lookup: CDR1 MGHRA, CDR2 YSYEKL. V shed 4 bases and J shed 1 base, with 14 bases lying between them. In DNA form, the CDR3 reads TGCGCCAGCAGCCCGATCGTAGGCGGCAGCAATCAGCCCCAGCATTTT. It specifies CASSPIVGGSNQPQHF.

The chain combines TRBV28 with TRBJ1-5; D call uncertain. Looked up from germline, CDR1 is MDHEN and CDR2 is SYDVKM. The CDR3 is 15 amino acids. Trimming pared 6 bases from V and 1 base from J, leaving 13 bases between. The CDR3 DNA reads TGTGCCAGCAGCCCCTTAGCGACGAGCAATCAGCCCCAGCATTTT. This codes for CASSPLATSNQPQHF.

This chain uses TRBV27 with TRBJ1-3; TRBD1 agrees at 7 bases. Trimming cost V 5 bases and J 3 bases; bases outside gene matches: 4. The length of the CDR3 is 14 residues. The germline V gene encodes CDR1 MNHEY and CDR2 SMNVEV (reference sequence). CDR3 amino acids: CASSPRTGGNTIYF. CDR3 bases: TGTGCCAGCAGTCCGCGGACAGGTGGAAACACCATATATTTT.

Written as DNA, the CDR3 is TGTGCCAGCAGCTTCCCGACTAGCGGGCCCTACAATGAGCAGTTCTTC. It yields the protein CASSFPTSGPYNEQFF. The chain combines TRBV5-4 with TRBJ2-1, with TRBD2 matching 10 bases. Per the germline V gene, CDR1 is SGHNT and CDR2 is YYREEE (reference sequence). The CDR3 has 16 amino acids. The junction had 4 bases not matched to a gene; V was cut back by 2 bases and J by 2 bases. Full variable domain (outside the CDR3, taken from reference TRBV5-4 and TRBJ2-1): ETGVTQSPTHLIKTRGQQVTLRCSSQSGHNTVSWYQQALGQGPQFIFQYYREEENGRGNFPPRFSGLQFPNYSSELNVNALELDDSALYLCASSFPTSGPYNEQFFGPGTRLTVL.